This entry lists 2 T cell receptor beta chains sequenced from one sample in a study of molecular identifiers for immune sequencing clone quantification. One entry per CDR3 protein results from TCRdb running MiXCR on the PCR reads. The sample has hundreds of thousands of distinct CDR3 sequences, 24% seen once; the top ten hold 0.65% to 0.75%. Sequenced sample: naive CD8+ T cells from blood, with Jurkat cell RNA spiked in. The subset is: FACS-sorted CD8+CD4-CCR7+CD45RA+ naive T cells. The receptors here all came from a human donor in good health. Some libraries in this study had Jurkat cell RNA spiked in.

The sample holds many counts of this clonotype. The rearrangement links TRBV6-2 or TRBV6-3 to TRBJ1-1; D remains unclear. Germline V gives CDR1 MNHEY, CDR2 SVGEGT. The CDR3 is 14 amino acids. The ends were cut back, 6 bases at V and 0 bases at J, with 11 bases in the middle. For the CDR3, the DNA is TGTGCCAGCAGCTACAGCCGAATGAACACTGAAGCTTTCTTT. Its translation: CASSYSRMNTEAFF.

CDR3 sequence (DNA): TGCGCCAGCAGCCTATCGACAGGGACCCCTGAGCAGTTCTTC. The encoded protein is CASSLSTGTPEQFF. The rearrangement links TRBV5-1 to TRBJ2-1; 7 bases are shared with TRBD1. Per the germline V gene, CDR1 is SGHRS and CDR2 is YFSETQ. The CDR3 covers 14 residues. J gave up 9 bases and V 4 bases, and 10 bases lay outside the gene matches.